Listed below are T cell receptor beta chains from one sample, sequenced in a study of blood T cells in healthy people across ages. TCRdb independently ran MiXCR on the 5' RACE reads; one entry per CDR3 protein. The sample lists over a million distinct CDR3 sequences, 45% seen once, with 18% in the top ten. The sample consisted of blood. The receptors originated from a woman aged 55 to 70 in good health. The CDR3 runs from the conserved cysteine through the conserved F or W. A D gene is named only where the DNA matches it firmly. Expanded clones are given a class, and other clones once, few, many or no size at all.

>TRBV10-3|TRBJ1-2|.|.
CAISGSGTPRDGYTF
TGTGCCATCAGTGGATCCGGGACCCCGAGGGACGGCTACACCTTC
>TRBV20-1|TRBJ2-1|.|.
CSAGDQRVRVEQFF
TGCAGTGCTGGAGACCAGCGAGTTAGGGTTGAGCAGTTCTTC
>TRBV14|TRBJ2-1|.|TRBD1
CASSRSGTGVYNEQFF
TGTGCCAGCAGCCGCAGCGGGACAGGGGTATACAATGAGCAGTTCTTC
>TRBV7-9|TRBJ2-7|.|.
CASSLEQGLANEQYF
TGTGCCAGCAGCTTAGAACAGGGCCTTGCCAATGAGCAGTACTTC
>TRBV18|TRBJ2-1|few|TRBD1
CASSPAGQGARIEQFF
TGTGCCAGCTCACCAGCTGGACAGGGGGCGCGAATAGAGCAGTTCTTC
>TRBV5-6|TRBJ2-4|once|TRBD2
CASSLGTSGRPENIQYF
TGTGCCAGCAGCTTGGGGACTAGCGGGAGGCCAGAAAACATTCAGTACTTC
>TRBV7-8|TRBJ2-1|.|.
CASSLAAGLDNEQFF
TGTGCCAGCAGCTTAGCCGCGGGATTGGACAATGAGCAGTTCTTC
>TRBV29-1|TRBJ1-1|.|TRBD1
CSGSLGTVNTEAFF
TGCAGCGGTTCCCTGGGGACAGTTAACACTGAAGCTTTCTTT
>TRBV5-1|TRBJ2-6|.|.
CASSPRGPSGANVPTF
TGCGCCAGCAGCCCAAGAGGGCCCTCTGGGGCCAACGTCCCGACTTTC
>TRBV13|TRBJ2-5|.|TRBD1
CASSLRRTGTQETQYF
TGTGCCAGCAGCTTACGGAGGACAGGGACCCAAGAGACCCAGTACTTC
>TRBV28|TRBJ1-4|.|.
CASKNPGKGEKLFF
TGTGCCAGCAAAAATCCAGGGAAGGGGGAAAAACTGTTTTTT
>TRBV10-3|TRBJ1-1|.|TRBD1
CAISGQGGVENTKAFF
TGTGCCATCAGTGGACAGGGAGGGGTGGAGAACACTAAAGCTTTCTTT
>TRBV5-1|TRBJ2-1|.|.
CASSSSGLSYKEQFF
TGCGCCAGCAGCTCGAGCGGGCTCTCCTACAAGGAGCAGTTCTTC
>TRBV27|TRBJ2-1|.|TRBD2
CASSVRLAGLSYNEQFF
TGTGCCAGCAGTGTTAGACTAGCGGGCCTCTCCTACAATGAGCAGTTCTTC
>TRBV4-1|TRBJ2-7|.|.
CASSQEKSPGNEQYF
TGCGCCAGCAGCCAGGAGAAATCCCCCGGCAACGAGCAGTACTTC
>TRBV11-2|TRBJ2-5|.|TRBD1
CASSFSTTGTGAETQYF
TGTGCCAGCAGCTTTTCAACTACCGGGACAGGGGCCGAGACCCAGTACTTC
>TRBV10-3|TRBJ2-1|once|.
CAIREQDGYNEQFF
TGTGCCATCAGGGAACAAGACGGCTACAATGAGCAGTTCTTC
>TRBV6-6|TRBJ2-5|.|.
CASSYGRGKTQYF
TGTGCCAGCAGTTACGGGAGGGGGAAGACCCAGTACTTC
>TRBV27|TRBJ2-7|.|TRBD2
CASSSRLAGALEQYF
TGTGCCAGCAGTTCCCGGCTAGCGGGAGCTCTCGAGCAGTACTTC
>TRBV20-1|TRBJ2-3|.|TRBD1
CSAEGTGGGSTDAQYF
TGCAGTGCCGAAGGGACAGGGGGCGGGAGCACAGATGCACAGTATTTT
>TRBV7-9|TRBJ2-1|.|TRBD2
CASALGGGPYNEQFF
TGTGCCAGCGCCCTGGGGGGAGGGCCTTACAATGAGCAGTTCTTC
>TRBV6-1|TRBJ1-2|once|.
CASRSRGNYGYTF
TGTGCCAGCAGGTCGAGAGGAAACTATGGCTACACCTTC
>TRBV24-1|TRBJ2-3|few|.
CATSDQRDVTDTQYF
TGTGCCACCAGTGACCAACGGGACGTCACAGATACGCAGTATTTT
>TRBV27|TRBJ2-7|many|.
CASSVQGPPYEQYF
TGTGCCAGCAGCGTACAGGGACCCCCGTACGAGCAGTACTTC
>TRBV29-1|TRBJ2-5|.|TRBD2
CSVSGGTQETQYF
TGCAGCGTTAGCGGGGGGACTCAAGAGACCCAGTACTTC
>TRBV5-1|TRBJ2-7|.|TRBD2
CASRKGLAGGRAYEQYF
TGCGCCAGCAGAAAAGGACTAGCGGGAGGAAGGGCCTACGAGCAGTACTTC
>TRBV12-3/TRBV12-4|TRBJ2-6|.|TRBD1
CASMWTGSGANVLTF
TGTGCCAGCATGTGGACAGGCTCTGGGGCCAACGTCCTGACTTTC
>TRBV20-1|TRBJ2-3|.|.
CSANDLGVSTDTQYF
TGCAGTGCTAACGATCTAGGGGTGAGCACAGATACGCAGTATTTT
>TRBV10-2|TRBJ2-3|.|.
CASRSGKGADTQYF
TGCGCCAGCAGGAGCGGGAAGGGGGCAGATACGCAGTATTTT
>TRBV6-2/TRBV6-3|TRBJ2-5|.|TRBD1
CASSPGQGWDNEQYF
TGTGCCAGCAGCCCGGGACAGGGATGGGATAATGAGCAGTACTTC
>TRBV12-5|TRBJ2-7|.|TRBD2
CASGLAPSGTSGRLDEQYF
TGTGCTAGTGGTTTGGCCCCATCCGGGACTAGCGGGAGGCTGGACGAGCAGTACTTC
>TRBV29-1|TRBJ2-7|.|TRBD2
CSVAPATSGRSTQYEQYF
TGCAGCGTCGCTCCGGCGACTAGCGGGAGATCGACCCAATACGAGCAGTACTTC
>TRBV3-1|TRBJ2-1|.|TRBD2
CASSQGWSSGREEQFF
TGTGCCAGCAGCCAAGGCTGGTCTAGCGGGAGGGAGGAGCAGTTCTTC
>TRBV14|TRBJ1-2|.|.
CASSQETGFYGYTF
TGTGCCAGCAGCCAAGAGACAGGTTTCTATGGCTACACCTTC
>TRBV20-1|TRBJ1-6|.|TRBD1
CSARDQGGLYNSPLHF
TGCAGTGCTAGAGACCAGGGGGGCTTATATAATTCACCCCTCCACTTT
>TRBV5-1|TRBJ2-3|.|.
CASSANVGADTQYF
TGCGCCAGCAGCGCCAATGTCGGGGCAGATACGCAGTATTTT
>TRBV20-1|TRBJ2-5|few|.
CSARDGRGGQETQYF
TGCAGTGCTAGAGATGGGCGTGGCGGGCAAGAGACCCAGTACTTC
>TRBV7-9|TRBJ2-5|once|.
CASRRKGGETQYF
TGTGCCAGCAGGAGAAAGGGGGGAGAGACCCAGTACTTC
>TRBV29-1|TRBJ2-1|.|.
CSVESLASGLVQFF
TGCAGCGTTGAAAGCCTAGCGTCCGGGTTGGTGCAGTTCTTC
>TRBV12-5|TRBJ2-5|few|.
CASGLGLGHEETQYF
TGTGCTAGTGGTTTGGGTTTGGGGCACGAGGAGACCCAGTACTTC
>TRBV6-5|TRBJ2-1|few|.
CASSYVGGRENEQFF
TGTGCCAGCAGTTACGTTGGGGGCAGGGAAAATGAGCAGTTCTTC
>TRBV20-1|TRBJ2-1|.|TRBD2
CSARDPLTSGRSRSSYNEQFF
TGCAGTGCTAGAGACCCGCTAACTAGCGGGAGATCGAGGAGCTCCTACAATGAGCAGTTCTTC
>TRBV28|TRBJ1-6|.|TRBD1
CASSPYQGVGSPLHF
TGTGCCAGCAGTCCCTACCAGGGGGTAGGTTCACCCCTCCACTTT
>TRBV11-2|TRBJ2-3|few|.
CASSLDRPQYF
TGTGCCAGCAGCTTAGATCGCCCGCAGTATTTT
>TRBV11-2|TRBJ2-1|few|.
CASSLGLLGNYNEQFF
TGTGCCAGCAGCTTAGGATTACTGGGAAACTACAATGAGCAGTTCTTC
>TRBV20-1|TRBJ2-5|.|.
CSARWTSTETQYF
TGCAGTGCTAGATGGACTTCTACGGAGACCCAGTACTTC
>TRBV29-1|TRBJ1-1|few|.
CSVGTGPLNTEAFF
TGCAGCGTTGGAACAGGGCCTTTGAACACTGAAGCTTTCTTT
>TRBV10-3|TRBJ2-7|.|TRBD1
CAIRNRDSYEQYF
TGTGCCATCAGAAACCGGGACAGCTACGAGCAGTACTTC
>TRBV6-1|TRBJ2-1|.|TRBD1
CASGQGGEQFF
TGTGCCAGCGGACAGGGGGGTGAGCAGTTCTTC
>TRBV5-5|TRBJ2-5|.|TRBD1
CASSFNRGDRQETQYF
TGTGCCAGCAGCTTCAACAGGGGGGATCGTCAAGAGACCCAGTACTTC
>TRBV20-1|TRBJ2-5|few|.
CSARDPGTVRETQYF
TGCAGTGCTAGAGACCCCGGGACGGTTCGGGAGACCCAGTACTTC
>TRBV27|TRBJ1-6|.|.
CASSFRKGGGSPLHF
TGTGCCAGCAGTTTCCGAAAGGGAGGTGGTTCACCCCTCCACTTT
>TRBV4-1|TRBJ2-1|few|.
CASSPLGRDNEQFF
TGCGCCAGCAGCCCTCTAGGCCGCGACAATGAGCAGTTCTTC
>TRBV20-1|TRBJ2-7|.|TRBD1
CSARSDRAQYF
TGCAGTGCTAGAAGCGACAGGGCACAGTACTTC
>TRBV28|TRBJ2-7|.|.
CASRGDGDPPYEQYF
TGTGCCAGCAGAGGAGACGGGGACCCCCCCTACGAGCAGTACTTC
>TRBV4-2|TRBJ2-6|.|TRBD1
CASSQVSQGAGANVLTF
TGTGCCAGCAGCCAAGTCTCCCAGGGGGCCGGGGCCAACGTCCTGACTTTC
>TRBV5-1|TRBJ2-7|.|TRBD2
CASSASTSGDYEQYF
TGCGCCAGCAGCGCCTCGACTAGCGGGGATTACGAGCAGTACTTC
>TRBV5-5|TRBJ2-7|few|.
CASRPRPSGAYEQYF
TGTGCCAGCAGACCCAGGCCATCGGGGGCCTACGAGCAGTACTTC
>TRBV4-1|TRBJ2-3|few|.
CASSHLGLPRAAGTDTQYF
TGCGCCAGCAGCCATCTTGGGCTTCCCCGGGCCGCGGGCACAGATACGCAGTATTTT